These T cell receptor beta chains were read from a single sample in a study of CD8 T cells in ankylosing spondylitis. TCRdb reprocessed the 5' RACE reads with MiXCR, giving one entry per CDR3 protein. The data show 200,000 or so distinct CDR3 sequences, approximately 13% seen once. Sequencing was performed on blood, either unsorted or a sorted T cell fraction (not recorded which). The receptors were sampled from a female donor with ankylosing spondylitis or in good health (not recorded which). CDR3s include the opening cysteine and the closing phenylalanine or tryptophan. D genes are given only for firm matches. Expanded clones are given a class, and other clones once, few, many or no size at all.

V gene,J gene,D gene,clone size,CDR3 DNA,CDR3 protein
TRBV30,TRBJ2-1,TRBD1,few,TGTGCCTGGAGTGTACTGACAGGGGGGAATGAGCAGTTCTTC,CAWSVLTGGNEQFF
TRBV28,TRBJ1-2,TRBD1,many,TGTGCCAGCAGAGGGGGACAGAACACGTATGGCTACACCTTC,CASRGGQNTYGYTF
TRBV5-5,TRBJ2-3,TRBD2,many,TGTGCCAGCAGCTCGCGGACTAGCAGCACAGATACGCAGTATTTT,CASSSRTSSTDTQYF
TRBV28,TRBJ2-7,TRBD1,many,TGTGCCAGCAGTTCACTGGGACAGCGGTTAACCTACGAGCAGTACTTC,CASSSLGQRLTYEQYF
TRBV28,TRBJ2-1,.,few,TGTGCCAGCAGTCACAGACAGGCCTATTACAATGAGCAGTTCTTC,CASSHRQAYYNEQFF
TRBV6-5,TRBJ2-1,.,.,TGTGCCAGCAGACGCTCTACCGGTGAGCAGTTCTTC,CASRRSTGEQFF
TRBV18,TRBJ1-2,.,many,TGTGCCAGCTCACCTCGGGACACCCGGGCAGGCTATGGCTACACCTTC,CASSPRDTRAGYGYTF
TRBV20-1,TRBJ2-5,.,.,TGCAGTGCTAAACGGTACCAAGAGACCCAGTACTTC,CSAKRYQETQYF
TRBV5-1,TRBJ2-1,TRBD1,many,TGCGCCAGCAGCTTGGCTCAGGGGGCTTACAATGAGCAGTTCTTC,CASSLAQGAYNEQFF
TRBV7-8,TRBJ1-5,.,few,TGTGCCAGCAGCTTAGCAGGCCTCAATCAGCCCCAGCATTTT,CASSLAGLNQPQHF
TRBV20-1,TRBJ2-2,.,many,TGCAGTGCGGCATCGGGGACCGGGGAGCTGTTTTTT,CSAASGTGELFF
TRBV4-2,TRBJ1-5,.,many,TGTGCCAGCAGCCTGTACAGGGCTAGCAATCAGCCCCAGCATTTT,CASSLYRASNQPQHF
TRBV5-1,TRBJ2-1,.,many,TGCGCCAGCTATGGAGAAAATGAGCAGTTCTTC,CASYGENEQFF
TRBV20-1,TRBJ2-1,.,.,TGCAGTACCCAGGTCAGGGACAATGAGCAGTTCTTC,CSTQVRDNEQFF
TRBV24-1,TRBJ2-5,.,many,TGTGCCACCAGTGATACAAGACTGGACCAAGAGACCCAGTACTTC,CATSDTRLDQETQYF
TRBV20-1,TRBJ2-7,.,.,TGCAGTGCTATTAGACAGAGATCCTACGAGCAGTACTTC,CSAIRQRSYEQYF
TRBV7-9,TRBJ1-1,.,many,TGTGCCAGCAGCTTGATGAACACTGAAGCTTTCTTT,CASSLMNTEAFF
TRBV20-1,TRBJ2-7,TRBD2,few,TGCAGTGCTAGAGCGCGGGGGGTGGATAGCTCCTACGAGCAGTACTTC,CSARARGVDSSYEQYF
TRBV6-2/TRBV6-3,TRBJ1-5,.,few,TGTGCCAGCAGTTACGCCCCCGGAGGGCAACACAATCAGCCCCAGCATTTT,CASSYAPGGQHNQPQHF
TRBV28,TRBJ1-6,.,many,TGTGCCAGCAGTTCCTATGAGTCTGGGAATTCACCCCTCCACTTT,CASSSYESGNSPLHF
TRBV20-1,TRBJ2-1,TRBD2,many,TGCAGTGCTATTCCCTTTGCGGGAGGTAGGTGGGATGAGCAGTTCTTC,CSAIPFAGGRWDEQFF
TRBV5-1,TRBJ2-6,.,many,TGCGCCAGCAGCTCGGACTCCCCTTTAAGCTCTGGGGCCAACGTCCTGACTTTC,CASSSDSPLSSGANVLTF
TRBV18,TRBJ2-7,.,.,TGTGCCAGCTCACCCGGGGCAGGCCAAGAGCAGTACTTC,CASSPGAGQEQYF
TRBV5-5,TRBJ1-5,.,many,TGTGCCAGCAGCTTATTTCTTTCGGGCAATCAGCCCCAGCATTTT,CASSLFLSGNQPQHF
TRBV29-1,TRBJ2-3,TRBD1,.,TGCAGCGCGGGACAGGGACGAGAGCAGTATTTT,CSAGQGREQYF
TRBV4-2,TRBJ1-1,.,many,TGTGCCAGCAGCCCCAGAGGGGGGGTCAACACTGAAGCTTTCTTT,CASSPRGGVNTEAFF
TRBV21-1,TRBJ2-5,.,many,TGTGCCAGCAGCAACGCGGGTCCGGGACAGTTGGAAGAGACCCAGTACTTC,CASSNAGPGQLEETQYF
TRBV6-2/TRBV6-3,TRBJ2-3,.,many,TGTGCCAGCAGTTACGGAACAGGGCAGAGAGATACGCAGTATTTT,CASSYGTGQRDTQYF
TRBV6-4,TRBJ1-5,TRBD1,many,TGTGCCAGCAGTGACCTGGACAGGAGCCTCATTTATAGCAATCAGCCCCAGCATTTT,CASSDLDRSLIYSNQPQHF
TRBV5-6,TRBJ1-4,.,many,TGTGCCAGCAGCATACGGGACGGGGGCGGTGAAAAACTGTTTTTT,CASSIRDGGGEKLFF
TRBV27,TRBJ1-1,TRBD1,.,TGTGCCAGCAGTTTATGGGCCGGGACAGGGGGGGCTGAAGCTTTCTTT,CASSLWAGTGGAEAFF
TRBV20-1,TRBJ2-7,.,few,TGCAGTGCTAGAGACCTCGTCAAGCAGTACTTC,CSARDLVKQYF
TRBV18,TRBJ2-2,.,many,TGTGCCAGCTCACTCGTGGCGCGGGGAGACAACACCGGGGAGCTGTTTTTT,CASSLVARGDNTGELFF
TRBV11-1,TRBJ2-7,TRBD2,.,TGTGCCAGCAGCTACGGCGCCGGGACTAGCTCCTACGAGCAGTACTTC,CASSYGAGTSSYEQYF
TRBV20-1,TRBJ2-5,TRBD2,many,TGCAGTGCTAGTGCTAGCGGGATGGAGACCCAGTACTTC,CSASASGMETQYF
TRBV28,TRBJ1-1,.,many,TGTGCCAGCAAAACGCCGGGACAGAACACTGAAGCTTTCTTT,CASKTPGQNTEAFF
TRBV5-1,TRBJ2-3,TRBD2,few,TGCGCCAGCAGTCCTAGCGGGAGTGCAAATACGCAGTATTTT,CASSPSGSANTQYF
TRBV7-9,TRBJ1-2,.,.,TGTGCCAGCAGCTTATTGGGGGATGGCTACACCTTC,CASSLLGDGYTF
TRBV29-1,TRBJ2-7,.,few,TGCAGCGTTGAAGATTCAGGAACTCGATACGAGCAGTACTTC,CSVEDSGTRYEQYF
TRBV28,TRBJ2-7,.,.,TGTGCCAGCAGCCCACCGAACAGGGTGGCGTACTTC,CASSPPNRVAYF
TRBV11-3,TRBJ2-1,.,many,TGTGCCAGCAGCATCCCAGGGCAGCTATACAATGAGCAGTTCTTC,CASSIPGQLYNEQFF
TRBV29-1,TRBJ2-5,.,many,TGCAGCGCGGACCCGGGACCCCCAACGGAGACCCAGTACTTC,CSADPGPPTETQYF
TRBV24-1,TRBJ1-5,.,many,TGTGCCACCAGTGGGGGGGGAGACAACCCAAATCAGCCCCAGCATTTT,CATSGGGDNPNQPQHF
TRBV7-8,TRBJ1-1,.,few,TGTGCCAGCGGAACAGGGCTGAACACTGAAGCTTTCTTT,CASGTGLNTEAFF
TRBV4-3,TRBJ1-1,.,few,TGCGCCAGCAGCCAAGGGGGGGTCACTGAAGCTTTCTTT,CASSQGGVTEAFF
TRBV7-9,TRBJ2-1,TRBD1,.,TGTGCCAGCAGCTTCACACAGGGGTCTGACTCCTACAATGAGCAGTTCTTC,CASSFTQGSDSYNEQFF
TRBV5-1,TRBJ2-3,TRBD1,many,TGCGCCAGCAGCAGTCAGGGGGCTAGCACAGATACGCAGTATTTT,CASSSQGASTDTQYF
TRBV12-3/TRBV12-4,TRBJ2-7,TRBD2,many,TGTGCCAGCAGCGAGCGACGGGGACTAGCGGGAGGGCGCGAGCAGTACTTC,CASSERRGLAGGREQYF
TRBV20-1,TRBJ2-1,TRBD1,few,TGCAGTGCGACTACAGGGGGTTCGGAGAGGAATGAGCAGTTCTTC,CSATTGGSERNEQFF
TRBV6-4,TRBJ1-6,.,many,TGTGCCAGCAGTGAGACGGCAAATTCACCCCTCCACTTT,CASSETANSPLHF
TRBV20-1,TRBJ2-1,.,many,TGCAGTGCCGGGACTCCCCGTGAGCAGTTCTTC,CSAGTPREQFF
TRBV12-3/TRBV12-4,TRBJ2-1,TRBD2,many,TGTGCCAGCAGTTTCGAACTAGCGGGAAGGAATGAGCAGTTCTTC,CASSFELAGRNEQFF
TRBV20-1,TRBJ2-1,TRBD2,many,TGCAGTGCTAGAAAGGGTACGGCGCGGGAGGTATTTAGGAATGAGCAGTTCTTC,CSARKGTAREVFRNEQFF
TRBV5-1,TRBJ1-6,.,.,TGCGCCAGCAGCCGCGACAGCTCCTATAATTCACCCCTCCACTTT,CASSRDSSYNSPLHF
TRBV5-1,TRBJ2-3,TRBD2,many,TGCGCCAGCAGCATTGGACTAGCCGCAGATACGCAGTATTTT,CASSIGLAADTQYF
TRBV7-2,TRBJ1-2,TRBD1,many,TGTGCCAGCAGCCAAGGGACAGAGTATGGCTACACCTTC,CASSQGTEYGYTF
TRBV11-3,TRBJ1-1,.,.,TGTGCCAGCAGCTTCCTGGGGCAAGAGTCAGCTTTCTTT,CASSFLGQESAFF
TRBV9,TRBJ1-1,.,.,TGTGCCAGCAGCGCGAGGGAAGGGTTGGGCACTGAAGCTTTCTTT,CASSAREGLGTEAFF
TRBV20-1,TRBJ2-1,.,many,TGCAGTGCCGACAAGGGACTGGCTGACAATGAGCAGTTCTTC,CSADKGLADNEQFF